Listed below are T cell receptor beta chains from one sample, sequenced in a study of early T cells in non-severe SARS-CoV-2 infection. A single record per CDR3 protein comes from TCRdb applying MiXCR to the 5' RACE reads. The profile covers roughly 51,000 distinct CDR3 sequences, with 6.5% to 9.5% appearing a single time and roughly 5% taken by the ten largest. The sequenced sample consisted of whole blood. These receptors all stem from an adult who was a healthcare worker with PCR-confirmed SARS-CoV-2 infection or an uninfected control (not recorded which). CDR3s include the opening cysteine and the closing phenylalanine or tryptophan. Each record gives: J gene, clone size, V gene, D gene, CDR3 protein, CDR3 DNA. The D gene is left open where the match is weak. Part of the rows lack a size; the others show once, few, many or a class for expanded clones.

J gene: TRBJ2-4; clone size: -; V gene: TRBV5-5; D gene: -; CDR3 protein: CASSPSAAENIQYF; CDR3 DNA: TGTGCCAGCAGCCCTAGCGCAGCGGAAAACATTCAGTACTTC
J gene: TRBJ1-1; clone size: -; V gene: TRBV12-3/TRBV12-4; D gene: -; CDR3 protein: CASSPREGQGTEAFF; CDR3 DNA: TGTGCCAGCAGTCCAAGGGAGGGACAAGGCACTGAAGCTTTCTTT
J gene: TRBJ1-1; clone size: few; V gene: TRBV5-1; D gene: -; CDR3 protein: CASSLGRIKNTEAFF; CDR3 DNA: TGCGCCAGCAGCTTGGGGAGAATTAAGAACACTGAAGCTTTCTTT
J gene: TRBJ1-1; clone size: many; V gene: TRBV14; D gene: -; CDR3 protein: CASSQDWGYGLNTEAFF; CDR3 DNA: TGTGCCAGCAGCCAAGATTGGGGTTATGGGCTGAACACTGAAGCTTTCTTT
J gene: TRBJ1-3; clone size: many; V gene: TRBV30; D gene: -; CDR3 protein: CAWSPRISLSGNTIYF; CDR3 DNA: TGTGCCTGGAGCCCTCGAATTAGTCTGTCTGGAAACACCATATATTTT
J gene: TRBJ1-1; clone size: few; V gene: TRBV28; D gene: -; CDR3 protein: CASIRPGNTEAFF; CDR3 DNA: TGTGCCAGCATTCGTCCGGGTAACACTGAAGCTTTCTTT
J gene: TRBJ2-7; clone size: many; V gene: TRBV20-1; D gene: -; CDR3 protein: CSARVGSKSSYEQYF; CDR3 DNA: TGCAGTGCTAGAGTGGGTAGCAAAAGCTCCTACGAGCAGTACTTC
J gene: TRBJ2-3; clone size: few; V gene: TRBV12-3/TRBV12-4; D gene: TRBD2; CDR3 protein: CASTFLSGGADTQYF; CDR3 DNA: TGTGCCAGCACCTTTCTTAGCGGGGGGGCGGATACGCAGTATTTT
J gene: TRBJ1-1; clone size: -; V gene: TRBV3-1; D gene: -; CDR3 protein: CASSQDGGGGEAFF; CDR3 DNA: TGTGCCAGCAGCCAAGATGGCGGTGGGGGTGAAGCTTTCTTT
J gene: TRBJ2-5; clone size: many; V gene: TRBV12-3/TRBV12-4; D gene: -; CDR3 protein: CASSLYGGGETQYF; CDR3 DNA: TGTGCCAGCAGTTTATACGGGGGTGGGGAGACCCAGTACTTC
J gene: TRBJ1-3; clone size: many; V gene: TRBV2; D gene: -; CDR3 protein: CASSGGKGTGNTIYF; CDR3 DNA: TGTGCCAGCAGTGGGGGAAAGGGAACTGGAAACACCATATATTTT
J gene: TRBJ1-2; clone size: -; V gene: TRBV11-2; D gene: -; CDR3 protein: CASSLGPHFNYGYTF; CDR3 DNA: TGTGCCAGCAGCTTAGGGCCACATTTTAACTATGGCTACACCTTC
J gene: TRBJ2-3; clone size: -; V gene: TRBV7-2; D gene: -; CDR3 protein: CASSLAFTDTQYF; CDR3 DNA: TGTGCCAGCAGCTTAGCTTTCACAGATACGCAGTATTTT
J gene: TRBJ2-1; clone size: many; V gene: TRBV6-4; D gene: -; CDR3 protein: CASSPGDPNEQFF; CDR3 DNA: TGTGCCAGCAGTCCAGGGGATCCCAATGAGCAGTTCTTC
J gene: TRBJ1-4; clone size: many; V gene: TRBV4-1; D gene: TRBD1; CDR3 protein: CASSPGQGGLGTNEKLFF; CDR3 DNA: TGCGCCAGCAGCCCCGGACAGGGGGGATTAGGAACTAATGAAAAACTGTTTTTT
J gene: TRBJ2-1; clone size: -; V gene: TRBV12-3/TRBV12-4; D gene: -; CDR3 protein: CASSFGYNEQFF; CDR3 DNA: TGTGCCAGCAGTTTCGGATACAATGAGCAGTTCTTC
J gene: TRBJ2-2; clone size: -; V gene: TRBV18; D gene: -; CDR3 protein: CASSAFTASTGELFF; CDR3 DNA: TGTGCCAGCTCAGCCTTCACAGCCTCCACCGGGGAGCTGTTTTTT
J gene: TRBJ2-7; clone size: many; V gene: TRBV11-2; D gene: -; CDR3 protein: CASSLDLGPYEQYF; CDR3 DNA: TGTGCCAGCAGCTTAGATCTCGGTCCCTACGAGCAGTACTTC
J gene: TRBJ2-7; clone size: -; V gene: TRBV6-5; D gene: -; CDR3 protein: CASSQGRLYEQYF; CDR3 DNA: TGTGCCAGCAGCCAGGGTAGGTTATACGAGCAGTACTTC
J gene: TRBJ2-3; clone size: -; V gene: TRBV7-2; D gene: -; CDR3 protein: CASSRLRGALDTQYF; CDR3 DNA: TGTGCCAGCAGCCGTCTTAGGGGGGCTCTCGATACGCAGTATTTT
J gene: TRBJ1-2; clone size: many; V gene: TRBV7-9; D gene: TRBD1; CDR3 protein: CASSLDGTVSGYTF; CDR3 DNA: TGTGCCAGCAGCTTAGACGGGACAGTAAGCGGCTACACCTTC
J gene: TRBJ1-2; clone size: -; V gene: TRBV7-9; D gene: -; CDR3 protein: CASSSTDNYGYTF; CDR3 DNA: TGTGCCAGCAGTTCGACAGATAACTATGGCTACACCTTC
J gene: TRBJ2-3; clone size: many; V gene: TRBV29-1; D gene: -; CDR3 protein: CSVESGTDTQYF; CDR3 DNA: TGCAGCGTTGAAAGTGGCACAGATACGCAGTATTTT
J gene: TRBJ1-4; clone size: -; V gene: TRBV5-1; D gene: TRBD1; CDR3 protein: CASSLAGTGATNEKLFF; CDR3 DNA: TGCGCCAGCAGCTTGGCCGGGACAGGGGCAACTAATGAAAAACTGTTTTTT
J gene: TRBJ2-7; clone size: few; V gene: TRBV12-3/TRBV12-4; D gene: -; CDR3 protein: CASSPTATYEQYF; CDR3 DNA: TGTGCCAGCAGCCCCACGGCCACCTACGAGCAGTACTTC
J gene: TRBJ2-5; clone size: many; V gene: TRBV5-1; D gene: -; CDR3 protein: CASSLRQRVVETQYF; CDR3 DNA: TGCGCCAGCAGCTTAAGGCAAAGGGTGGTAGAGACCCAGTACTTC
J gene: TRBJ2-3; clone size: -; V gene: TRBV7-9; D gene: -; CDR3 protein: CASSLPPDTQYF; CDR3 DNA: TGTGCCAGCAGCTTACCCCCAGATACGCAGTATTTT
J gene: TRBJ2-5; clone size: many; V gene: TRBV4-3; D gene: TRBD1; CDR3 protein: CASNKGQAKETQYF; CDR3 DNA: TGCGCCAGCAATAAAGGACAGGCAAAAGAGACCCAGTACTTC
J gene: TRBJ2-2; clone size: -; V gene: TRBV7-6; D gene: -; CDR3 protein: CASSFPAGLLTGELFF; CDR3 DNA: TGTGCCAGCAGCTTTCCAGCGGGTTTACTCACCGGGGAGCTGTTTTTT
J gene: TRBJ1-5; clone size: -; V gene: TRBV5-5; D gene: TRBD1; CDR3 protein: CASSLGSTGNQPQHF; CDR3 DNA: TGTGCCAGCAGCTTGGGTTCGACAGGGAATCAGCCCCAGCATTTT
J gene: TRBJ1-1; clone size: few; V gene: TRBV20-1; D gene: -; CDR3 protein: CSALDGNTEAFF; CDR3 DNA: TGCAGTGCTTTAGACGGGAACACTGAAGCTTTCTTT
J gene: TRBJ2-1; clone size: few; V gene: TRBV30; D gene: TRBD1; CDR3 protein: CAWSAQQGINEQFF; CDR3 DNA: TGTGCCTGGAGTGCTCAACAGGGGATTAATGAGCAGTTCTTC
J gene: TRBJ2-7; clone size: many; V gene: TRBV18; D gene: TRBD1; CDR3 protein: CASSPRDRYPYEQYF; CDR3 DNA: TGTGCCAGCTCACCTCGGGACAGGTACCCCTACGAGCAGTACTTC
J gene: TRBJ1-5; clone size: few; V gene: TRBV12-3/TRBV12-4; D gene: TRBD1; CDR3 protein: CASSLGTGAYSNQPQHF; CDR3 DNA: TGTGCCAGCAGTTTGGGGACAGGGGCCTATAGCAATCAGCCCCAGCATTTT
J gene: TRBJ1-1; clone size: -; V gene: TRBV29-1; D gene: -; CDR3 protein: CSVNRGTEAFF; CDR3 DNA: TGCAGCGTTAACCGGGGCACTGAAGCTTTCTTT
J gene: TRBJ2-5; clone size: few; V gene: TRBV11-2; D gene: -; CDR3 protein: CASSSRLVFFEETQYF; CDR3 DNA: TGTGCCAGCAGCTCCCGACTAGTATTCTTCGAAGAGACCCAGTACTTC
J gene: TRBJ2-7; clone size: many; V gene: TRBV20-1; D gene: -; CDR3 protein: CSARDNVGRRPYEQYF; CDR3 DNA: TGCAGTGCTAGAGATAATGTCGGCAGGCGACCCTACGAGCAGTACTTC
J gene: TRBJ2-7; clone size: many; V gene: TRBV12-3/TRBV12-4; D gene: TRBD1; CDR3 protein: CASSSSPPWFGTGDYEQYF; CDR3 DNA: TGTGCCAGCAGTTCCTCTCCCCCCTGGTTTGGGACAGGGGACTACGAGCAGTACTTC
J gene: TRBJ2-1; clone size: many; V gene: TRBV11-2; D gene: TRBD2; CDR3 protein: CASSLQLAEISGNEQFF; CDR3 DNA: TGTGCCAGCAGCTTGCAACTAGCGGAAATATCTGGAAATGAGCAGTTCTTC
J gene: TRBJ2-1; clone size: many; V gene: TRBV5-6; D gene: TRBD1; CDR3 protein: CASSYGTGWYNEQFF; CDR3 DNA: TGTGCCAGCAGCTACGGGACAGGGTGGTACAATGAGCAGTTCTTC
J gene: TRBJ1-4; clone size: -; V gene: TRBV20-1; D gene: TRBD1; CDR3 protein: CSASRGFNEKLFF; CDR3 DNA: TGCAGTGCTAGCAGGGGGTTTAATGAAAAACTGTTTTTT
J gene: TRBJ2-5; clone size: -; V gene: TRBV9; D gene: -; CDR3 protein: CASSVGVAGSQTQYF; CDR3 DNA: TGTGCCAGCAGCGTAGGAGTTGCGGGGAGCCAGACCCAGTACTTC
J gene: TRBJ2-6; clone size: many; V gene: TRBV10-2; D gene: TRBD1; CDR3 protein: CASKERGLGANVLTF; CDR3 DNA: TGCGCCAGCAAAGAAAGGGGGCTTGGGGCCAACGTCCTGACTTTC
J gene: TRBJ2-4; clone size: many; V gene: TRBV12-3/TRBV12-4; D gene: TRBD1; CDR3 protein: CASSPRGLGQYF; CDR3 DNA: TGTGCCAGCAGTCCAAGGGGGCTAGGTCAGTACTTC
J gene: TRBJ1-3; clone size: many; V gene: TRBV6-6; D gene: -; CDR3 protein: CASSPRGNTIYF; CDR3 DNA: TGTGCCAGCAGTCCCCGGGGAAACACCATATATTTT
J gene: TRBJ1-2; clone size: many; V gene: TRBV12-3/TRBV12-4; D gene: -; CDR3 protein: CASSFGEYGYTF; CDR3 DNA: TGTGCCAGCAGTTTTGGGGAGTATGGCTACACCTTC
J gene: TRBJ1-5; clone size: -; V gene: TRBV12-3/TRBV12-4; D gene: -; CDR3 protein: CASRSASATFNQPQHF; CDR3 DNA: TGTGCCAGCAGGTCCGCGTCCGCGACTTTCAATCAGCCCCAGCATTTT
J gene: TRBJ1-4; clone size: many; V gene: TRBV4-2; D gene: -; CDR3 protein: CASSQENRLNEKLFF; CDR3 DNA: TGTGCCAGCAGCCAAGAAAACAGGTTGAATGAAAAACTGTTTTTT
J gene: TRBJ2-2; clone size: few; V gene: TRBV24-1; D gene: TRBD1; CDR3 protein: CATSETGGTGELFF; CDR3 DNA: TGTGCCACCAGTGAAACAGGGGGCACCGGGGAGCTGTTTTTT
J gene: TRBJ2-5; clone size: few; V gene: TRBV28; D gene: -; CDR3 protein: CASRRGLQETQYF; CDR3 DNA: TGTGCCAGCAGGCGGGGACTCCAAGAGACCCAGTACTTC
J gene: TRBJ2-1; clone size: few; V gene: TRBV24-1; D gene: TRBD2; CDR3 protein: CATSDPAGGYNEQFF; CDR3 DNA: TGTGCCACCAGTGATCCCGCGGGGGGCTACAATGAGCAGTTCTTC
J gene: TRBJ2-1; clone size: -; V gene: TRBV3-1; D gene: TRBD1; CDR3 protein: CASSQERDRAGYEQFF; CDR3 DNA: TGTGCCAGCAGCCAAGAAAGGGACAGGGCGGGCTATGAGCAGTTCTTC